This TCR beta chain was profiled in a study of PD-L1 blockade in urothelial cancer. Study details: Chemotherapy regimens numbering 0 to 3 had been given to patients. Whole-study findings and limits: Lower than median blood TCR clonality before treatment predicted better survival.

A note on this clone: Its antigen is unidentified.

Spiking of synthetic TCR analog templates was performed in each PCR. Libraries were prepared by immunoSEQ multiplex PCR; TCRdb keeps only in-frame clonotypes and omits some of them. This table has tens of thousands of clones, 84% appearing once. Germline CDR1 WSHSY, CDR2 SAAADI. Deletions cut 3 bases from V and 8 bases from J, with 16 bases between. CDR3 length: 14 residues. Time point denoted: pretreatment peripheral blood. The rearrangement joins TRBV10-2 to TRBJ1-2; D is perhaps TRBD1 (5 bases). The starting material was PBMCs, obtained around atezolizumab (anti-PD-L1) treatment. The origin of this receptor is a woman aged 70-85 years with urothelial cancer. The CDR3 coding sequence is TGCGCCAGCAGTGACCTTAACCAGGGTGAGGGCTACACCTTC. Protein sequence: CASSDLNQGEGYTF.